The sample holds one count of the clone carrying this TCR beta chain. Antigen: not known. This specimen belongs to a study of T cell responses to AZD1222 COVID-19 vaccine. Study details: Second doses were pooled across both intervals (about 4 or about 12 weeks).

Germline-derived CDR1 and CDR2 are MDHEN and SYDVKM. Losses at the gene ends were 5 bases for V and 4 bases for J; bases not matched to a gene: 5. The CDR3 runs 14 residues. Profiling relied on immunoSEQ multiplex PCR, and the TCRdb table lists in-frame clones only, not all of them. The sample shows approximately 130,000 clones, approximately 85% of them seen only once. Whole-study results and caveats: Spike-specific TCRs gained breadth and depth after people received two AZD1222 doses. Donors skewed white British and female; clonal diversity was possibly underestimated.

The material was peripheral blood, obtained on day 0 of AZD1222 vaccination. This sequence joins TRBV28 and TRBJ1-2; 9 nucleotides line up with TRBD1. The source is an adult in good health. CDR3 region: CASSAGTGPYGYTF. The CDR3 nucleotides read TGTGCCAGCAGTGCTGGGACAGGGCCCTATGGCTACACCTTC.